One sample yielded the 6 T cell receptor beta chains listed below, sequenced in a study of breast tumors, draining lymph nodes, adjacent tissues. One entry per CDR3 protein results from TCRdb running MiXCR on the multiplex PCR reads. Seen here are about 15,000 distinct CDR3 sequences, just under 45% observed once, and the top ten hold about 14%. Sequencing used tumor-adjacent breast tissue. These receptors all stem from a female donor with breast cancer. Some clones in this sample may be carry-over from other donors' samples.

Concerning this clonotype itself: Relative to the germline gene, one junction end is altered; a read error may explain this. The V call is TRBV6-1, the J call TRBJ2-3, with a weak D call TRBD1 (6 bases). The germline gives CDR1 MNHNS, CDR2 SASEGT. CDR3 length equals 16 residues. This chain's CDR3 is CASRQNPQVWTDTRYF. The CDR3, as DNA: TGTGCCAGCAGACAAAACCCGCAGGTTTGGACAGATACGCGGTATTTT.

This chain links TRBV7-9 with TRBJ2-7; 14 bases fit TRBD2. CDR1 is SEHNR and CDR2 is FQNEAQ in the germline V gene (reference sequence). The CDR3 sequence is 15 residues long. Trimming cost V 6 bases and J 5 bases; bases outside gene matches: 6. As DNA, the CDR3 is TGTGCCAGCAGGCTGACTAGCGGGAGGGCCGACGAGCAGTACTTC. This sequence encodes CASRLTSGRADEQYF. The full variable domain, with the rest looked up from reference TRBV7-9 and TRBJ2-7, is DTGVSQNPRHKITKRGQNVTFRCDPISEHNRLYWYRQTLGQGPEFLTYFQNEAQLEKSRLLSDRFSAERPKGSFSTLEIQRTEQGDSAMYLCASRLTSGRADEQYFGPGTRLTVT.

This clonotype was found many times. The DNA of the CDR3 is TGCGCCAGCAGCTTTAGCGGGGGGGCCGTAGATACGCAGTATTTT. Encoded protein: CASSFSGGAVDTQYF. The chain carries TRBV5-1 and TRBJ2-3; 11 bases are a match to TRBD2. Unmatched junction bases numbered 4, after V lost 2 bases and J lost 5 bases. The CDR3 loop spans 15 amino acids. CDR1 is SGHRS and CDR2 is YFSETQ in the germline V gene.

On this clonotype: The junction does not match germline at one end; this may be a read error. This chain connects TRBV28 to TRBJ2-1, with 7 bases that match TRBD2. The CDR3 covers 13 residues. Per germline, CDR1 MDHEN and CDR2 SYDVKM. CDR3 DNA: TGTGCCGGCAGTTTATTGGGAGGGCTTGAGCAGTTCTTC. Its protein product is CAGSLLGGLEQFF. Full variable domain (missing parts from reference TRBV28 and TRBJ2-1): DVKVTQSSRYLVKRTGEKVFLECVQDMDHENMFWYRQDPGLGLRLIYFSYDVKMKEKGDIPEGYSVSREKKERFSLILESASTNQTSMYLCAGSLLGGLEQFFGPGTRLTVL.

A single count supports this clonotype. This chain links TRBV12-3 or TRBV12-4 with TRBJ2-3, with D uncertain. The CDR3 sequence is 15 residues long. The V end was cut by 2 bases, the J end by 2 bases, with 11 bases between. The CDR3 DNA follows: TGTGCCAGCAGTTTAAGCGTAATAGCCACAGATACGCAGTATTTT. Its protein is CASSLSVIATDTQYF.

The chain's CDR3 is CASSPPYGEYYGYTF. CDR3 DNA: TGTGCCAGCTCACCACCATACGGGGAATACTATGGCTACACCTTC. The V gene is TRBV18, the J gene TRBJ1-2; no firm D call. In germline, CDR1 is KGHSH, CDR2 LQKENI. CDR3 length: 15 amino acids. Trimming shortened V by 0 bases and J by 3 bases, and 11 bases separated the two germline ends.